The sequence of this T cell receptor beta chain was determined in a study of identifying expanded T cells in peripheral blood. Whole-study results and caveats: Roughly 1.2 clones differed between technical replicates, versus around 15 and 19 over time.

Repertoires were generated with immunoSEQ multiplex PCR, while TCRdb's copy carries only in-frame clones and drops some. The sample shows about 100,000 clones, 80% to 90% of them seen only once. No infections or other immune events were documented during collection. As to this clone: Its antigen is not identified.

There are 16 residues in the CDR3. From germline, CDR1 is SGHRS and CDR2 YFSETQ. V lost 0 bases to trimming and J lost 5 bases, with 16 bases between them. Input material: blood. This TCR was recovered from a person aged 18 to 70 in good health. The genes are TRBV5-1 and TRBJ2-3; D is perhaps TRBD1 or TRBD2 (5 bases each). CDR3 nucleotides: TGCGCCAGCAGCTTGGCATTGGGACCCATCATAGATACGCAGTATTTT. This gives the protein CASSLALGPIIDTQYF.